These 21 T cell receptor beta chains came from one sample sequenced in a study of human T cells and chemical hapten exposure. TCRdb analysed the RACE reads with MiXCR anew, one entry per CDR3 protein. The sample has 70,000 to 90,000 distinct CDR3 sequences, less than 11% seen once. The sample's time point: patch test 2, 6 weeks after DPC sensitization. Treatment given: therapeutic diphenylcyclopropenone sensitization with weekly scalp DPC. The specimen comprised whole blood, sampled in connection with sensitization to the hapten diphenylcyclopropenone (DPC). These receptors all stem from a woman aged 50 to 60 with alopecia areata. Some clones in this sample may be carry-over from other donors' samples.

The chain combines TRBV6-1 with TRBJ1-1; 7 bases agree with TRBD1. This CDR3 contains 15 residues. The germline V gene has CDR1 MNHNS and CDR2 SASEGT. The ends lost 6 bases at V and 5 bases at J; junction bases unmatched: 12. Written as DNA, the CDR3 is TGTGCCAGCAGCCGGAACCGGGACAGAAGGACTGAAGCTTTCTTT. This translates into CASSRNRDRRTEAFF.

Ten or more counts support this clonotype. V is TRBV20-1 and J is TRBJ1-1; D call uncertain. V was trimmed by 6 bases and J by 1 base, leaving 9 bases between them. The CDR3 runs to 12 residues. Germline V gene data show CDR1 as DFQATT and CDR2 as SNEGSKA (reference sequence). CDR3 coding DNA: TGCAGTGCGAACCGGGCGAACACTGAAGCTTTCTTT. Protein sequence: CSANRANTEAFF.

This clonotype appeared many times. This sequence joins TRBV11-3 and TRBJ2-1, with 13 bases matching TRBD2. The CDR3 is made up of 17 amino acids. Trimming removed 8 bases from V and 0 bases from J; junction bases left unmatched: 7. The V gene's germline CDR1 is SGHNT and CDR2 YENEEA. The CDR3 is CASARTSGSSSYNEQFF. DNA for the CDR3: TGTGCCAGCGCCCGGACTAGCGGGAGTAGCTCCTACAATGAGCAGTTCTTC.

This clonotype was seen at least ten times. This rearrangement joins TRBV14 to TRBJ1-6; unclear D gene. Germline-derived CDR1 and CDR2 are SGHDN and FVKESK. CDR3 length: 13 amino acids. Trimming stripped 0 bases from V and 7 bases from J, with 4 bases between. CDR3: CASSQDLNSPLHF. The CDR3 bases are TGTGCCAGCAGCCAAGATCTGAATTCACCCCTCCACTTT. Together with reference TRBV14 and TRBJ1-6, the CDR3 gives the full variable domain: EAGVTQFPSHSVIEKGQTVTLRCDPISGHDNLYWYRRVMGKEIKFLLHFVKESKQDESGMPNNRFLAERTGGTYSTLKVQPAELEDSGVYFCASSQDLNSPLHFGNGTRLTVT.

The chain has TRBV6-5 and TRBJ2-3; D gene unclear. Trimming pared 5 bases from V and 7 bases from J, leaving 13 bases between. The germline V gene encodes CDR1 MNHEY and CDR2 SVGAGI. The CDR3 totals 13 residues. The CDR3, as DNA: TGTGCCAGCAGTGACCAACCCAGGCATACGCAGTATTTT. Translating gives CASSDQPRHTQYF.

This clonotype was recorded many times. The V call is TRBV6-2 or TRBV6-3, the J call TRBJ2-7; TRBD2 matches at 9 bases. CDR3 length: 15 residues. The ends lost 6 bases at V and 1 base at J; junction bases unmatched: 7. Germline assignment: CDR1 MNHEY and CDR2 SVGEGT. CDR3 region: CASRSSGRISYEQYF. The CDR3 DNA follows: TGTGCCAGCAGAAGCAGCGGGAGGATATCCTACGAGCAGTACTTC.

The CDR3 DNA is TGTGCCACCCTAGGGACTAGCGATTCGATTGAGCAGTTCTTC. Its translation is CATLGTSDSIEQFF. The V and J genes are TRBV7-9 and TRBJ2-1; 10 bases line up with TRBD2. There are 14 residues in the CDR3. The V gene's germline CDR1 is SEHNR and CDR2 FQNEAQ (reference sequence). The V gene end was trimmed by 10 bases and the J gene end by 9 bases; junction bases not matched to a gene: 12.

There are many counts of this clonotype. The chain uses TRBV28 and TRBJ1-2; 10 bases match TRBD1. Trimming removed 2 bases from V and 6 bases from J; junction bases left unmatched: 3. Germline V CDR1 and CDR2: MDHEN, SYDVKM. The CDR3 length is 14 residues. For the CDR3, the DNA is TGTGCCAGCAGTTTAGACGGGACAGGGGATGGCTACACCTTC. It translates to CASSLDGTGDGYTF.

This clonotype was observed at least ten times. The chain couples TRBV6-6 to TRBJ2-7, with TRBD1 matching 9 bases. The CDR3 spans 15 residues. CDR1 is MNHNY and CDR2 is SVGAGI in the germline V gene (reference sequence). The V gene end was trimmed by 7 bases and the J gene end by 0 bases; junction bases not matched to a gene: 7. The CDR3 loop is CASTRDRVGSYEQYF. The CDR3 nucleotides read TGTGCCAGCACCCGGGACAGGGTCGGCTCCTACGAGCAGTACTTC.

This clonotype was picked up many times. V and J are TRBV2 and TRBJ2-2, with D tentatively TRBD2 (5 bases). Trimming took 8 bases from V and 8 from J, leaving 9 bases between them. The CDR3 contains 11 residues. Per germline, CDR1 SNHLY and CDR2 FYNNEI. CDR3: CASVRVGELFF. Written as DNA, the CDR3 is TGTGCCAGCGTGAGGGTAGGGGAGCTGTTTTTT.

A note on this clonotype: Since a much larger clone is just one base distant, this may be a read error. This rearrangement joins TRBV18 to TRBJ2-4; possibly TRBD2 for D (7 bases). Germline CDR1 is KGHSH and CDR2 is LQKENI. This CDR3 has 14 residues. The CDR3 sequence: CTSSPGGGENIQYF. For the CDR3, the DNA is TGTACCAGCTCCCCAGGAGGGGGGGAAAACATTCAGTACTTC.

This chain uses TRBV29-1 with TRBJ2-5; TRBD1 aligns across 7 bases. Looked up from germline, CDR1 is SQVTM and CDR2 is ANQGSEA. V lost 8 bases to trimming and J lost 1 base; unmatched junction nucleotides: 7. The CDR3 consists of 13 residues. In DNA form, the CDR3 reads TGCAGCATGGGGGACAGCCGCCAAGAGACCCAGTACTTC. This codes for CSMGDSRQETQYF. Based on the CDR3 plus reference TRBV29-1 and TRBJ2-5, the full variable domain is SAVISQKPSRDICQRGTSLTIQCQVDSQVTMMFWYRQQPGQSLTLIATANQGSEATYESGFVIDKFPISRPNLTFSTLTVSNMSPEDSSIYLCSMGDSRQETQYFGPGTRLLVL.

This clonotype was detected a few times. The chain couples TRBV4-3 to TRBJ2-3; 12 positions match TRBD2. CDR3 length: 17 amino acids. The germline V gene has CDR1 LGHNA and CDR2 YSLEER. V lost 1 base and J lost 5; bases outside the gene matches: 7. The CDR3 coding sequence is TGCGCCAGCAGCCAAGCTCTAGCGGGAGGGCTTGGAGATACGCAGTATTTT. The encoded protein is CASSQALAGGLGDTQYF.

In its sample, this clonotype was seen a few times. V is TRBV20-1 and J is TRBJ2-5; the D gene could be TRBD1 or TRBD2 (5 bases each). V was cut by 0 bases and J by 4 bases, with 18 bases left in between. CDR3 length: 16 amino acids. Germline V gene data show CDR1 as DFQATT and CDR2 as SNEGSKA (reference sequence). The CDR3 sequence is CSARDRGRSYRETQYF. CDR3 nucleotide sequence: TGCAGTGCTAGAGATCGGGGACGTAGTTACAGAGAGACCCAGTACTTC.

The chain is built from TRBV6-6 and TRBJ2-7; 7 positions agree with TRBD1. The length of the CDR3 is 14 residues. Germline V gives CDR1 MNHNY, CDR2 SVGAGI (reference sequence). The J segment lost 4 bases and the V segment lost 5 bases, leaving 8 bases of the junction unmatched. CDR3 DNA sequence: TGTGCCAGCAGTACGGGACAGCCACCTTACGAGCAGTACTTC. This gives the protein CASSTGQPPYEQYF.

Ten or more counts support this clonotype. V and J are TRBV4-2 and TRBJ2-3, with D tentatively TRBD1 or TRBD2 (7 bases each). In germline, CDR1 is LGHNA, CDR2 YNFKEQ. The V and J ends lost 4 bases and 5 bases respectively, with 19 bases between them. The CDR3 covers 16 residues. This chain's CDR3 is CASSRQGGAGRDTQYF. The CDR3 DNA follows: TGTGCCAGCAGCCGGCAGGGGGGGGCGGGAAGAGATACGCAGTATTTT.

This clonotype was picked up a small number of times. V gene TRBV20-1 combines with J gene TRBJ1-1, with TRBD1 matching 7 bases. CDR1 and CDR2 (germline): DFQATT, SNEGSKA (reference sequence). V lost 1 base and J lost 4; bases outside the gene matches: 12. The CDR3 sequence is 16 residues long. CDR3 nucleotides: TGCAGTGCTAGAGTAGGGGGCACAGGAAGAAGCACTGAAGCTTTCTTT. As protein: CSARVGGTGRSTEAFF.

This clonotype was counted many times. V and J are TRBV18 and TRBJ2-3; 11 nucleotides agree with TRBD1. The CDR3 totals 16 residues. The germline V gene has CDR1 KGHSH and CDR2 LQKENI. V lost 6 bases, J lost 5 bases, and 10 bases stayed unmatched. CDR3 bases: TGTGCCAGCTCGCCCGGACAGGGGGCGCGGGAAGATACGCAGTATTTT. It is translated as CASSPGQGAREDTQYF.

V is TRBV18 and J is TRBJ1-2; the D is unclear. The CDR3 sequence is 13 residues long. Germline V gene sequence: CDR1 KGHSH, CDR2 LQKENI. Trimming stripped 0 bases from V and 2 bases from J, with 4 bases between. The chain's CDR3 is CASSPPGNYGYTF. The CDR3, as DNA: TGTGCCAGCTCACCACCTGGCAACTATGGCTACACCTTC.

For the CDR3, the DNA is TGTGCCAGCAGTTTGGGGGACCACAGGGGTGCCTCCTACGAGCAGTACTTC. Protein: CASSLGDHRGASYEQYF. This chain uses TRBV28 with TRBJ2-7, with 7 bases that match TRBD1. Per the germline V gene, CDR1 is MDHEN and CDR2 is SYDVKM. The trim removed 3 bases at V and 0 bases at J, leaving 11 bases unmatched. The CDR3 sequence is 17 residues long.

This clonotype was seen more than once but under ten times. The CDR3 bases are TGTGCCAGCAGCTTGGGAGGACAGGCCTATGGCTACACCTTC. This translates into CASSLGGQAYGYTF. V and J are TRBV7-9 and TRBJ1-2; TRBD1 matches at 7 bases. V was clipped by 3 bases and J by 4 bases; unmatched bases: 5. The CDR3 totals 14 residues. The germline gives CDR1 SEHNR, CDR2 FQNEAQ (reference sequence). Looking up the rest from reference TRBV7-9 and TRBJ1-2 gives the full variable domain: DTGVSQNPRHKITKRGQNVTFRCDPISEHNRLYWYRQTLGQGPEFLTYFQNEAQLEKSRLLSDRFSAERPKGSFSTLEIQRTEQGDSAMYLCASSLGGQAYGYTFGSGTRLTVV.